These 29 T cell receptor beta chains came from one sample sequenced in a study of OX40 agonist ivuxolimab in advanced cancers. Libraries were prepared by immunoSEQ multiplex PCR; TCRdb keeps only in-frame clonotypes and omits some of them. The sample shows roughly 67,000 clones, 70% to 85% of them seen only once. Sequenced material: CD4+ or CD8+ T cells sorted from blood, taken in a trial of the OX40 agonist ivuxolimab. These receptors all stem from an adult with an advanced solid tumor such as melanoma, head and neck, liver or kidney cancer.

DNA of the CDR3: TGCAGTGCTTGGCAAGAGACCCAGTACTTC. Amino acids: CSAWQETQYF. The chain employs TRBV20-1 and TRBJ2-5; D is undetermined. CDR1 and CDR2 from the germline V gene are DFQATT and SNEGSKA (reference sequence). The CDR3 loop spans 10 amino acids. The V end was cut by 5 bases, the J end by 2 bases, with 3 bases between.

V usage is TRBV21-1 and J usage is TRBJ2-7; the table's D gene call, TRBD1, was not cross checked with the DNA. TRBV21-1 counts as a pseudogene. CDR3 length: 17 residues. The CDR3 nucleotides are TGTGCCAGCAGCAAAGAAAGGGGGGGACAGGGCTTATACGAGCAGTACTTC. Translated, it gives CASSKERGGQGLYEQYF.

Turning to this clone: One junction end does not reproduce the germline sequence, and a read error may be involved. The genes are TRBV9 and TRBJ2-7; weak D call: TRBD2 (6 bases). Per germline, CDR1 SGDLS and CDR2 YYNGEE. The CDR3 is 14 amino acids. The CDR3 here is CASPPWEVVLDDDF. The CDR3, as DNA: TGTGCCAGCCCACCGTGGGAGGTGGTTCTGGACGACGACTTC.

The rearrangement joins TRBV7-2 to TRBJ2-1; D is uncertain. Germline CDR1 SGHTA, CDR2 FQGNSA. V lost 5 bases and J 4 bases, leaving 3 bases between the germline ends. The CDR3 runs to 11 residues. In DNA, the CDR3 is TGTGCCAGCAGCCGGTACAATGAGCAGTTCTTC. This sequence encodes CASSRYNEQFF.

This chain links TRBV5-8 with TRBJ2-5; no firm D call. This CDR3 has 14 residues. Trimming left V 2 bases short and J 0 bases short, with 8 bases between. Germline loops: CDR1 SGHTS, CDR2 YDEGEE. The CDR3 nucleotides read TGTGCCAGCAGCTTTAGGGTGTACCAAGAGACCCAGTACTTC. Translation: CASSFRVYQETQYF.

The rearrangement links TRBV18 to TRBJ2-4; 7 bases are shared with TRBD1. V shed 4 bases, J shed 0 bases, and the junction held 3 bases outside the gene matches. CDR3 size: 15 residues. Germline V gives CDR1 KGHSH, CDR2 LQKENI. The CDR3 DNA is TGTGCCAGCTCACACCGGGACAGAGCCAAAAACATTCAGTACTTC. Translated, it gives CASSHRDRAKNIQYF.

The genes are TRBV15 and TRBJ2-5; 11 positions match TRBD2. In germline, CDR1 is LNHNV, CDR2 YYDKDF (reference sequence). Losses at the gene ends were 1 base for V and 10 bases for J; bases not matched to a gene: 8. There are 15 residues in the CDR3. Here the CDR3 reads CATSRGGTSGGVQYF. The CDR3 nucleotides read TGTGCCACCAGCAGAGGAGGGACTAGCGGCGGGGTCCAGTACTTC.

This clone was seen only a few times. The chain recombines TRBV6-5 with TRBJ2-6; no definite D call. This CDR3 has 15 residues. Germline CDR1 reads MNHEY; CDR2 reads SVGAGI. Trimming shortened V by 3 bases and J by 0 bases, and 6 bases separated the two germline ends. CDR3 residues: CASSYHDSGANVLTF. The CDR3 DNA sequence: TGTGCCAGCAGTTATCACGACTCTGGGGCCAACGTCCTGACTTTC.

The rearrangement links TRBV25-1 to TRBJ2-1, with TRBD2 matching 14 bases. Germline assignment: CDR1 MGHDK and CDR2 SYGVNS. Trimming removed 3 bases from V and 2 bases from J; junction bases left unmatched: 0. This CDR3 has 16 residues. The chain's CDR3 is CASSETSGRAYNEQFF. CDR3 DNA: TGTGCCAGCAGTGAGACTAGCGGGAGGGCCTACAATGAGCAGTTCTTC.

This clone was picked up a small number of times. V usage is TRBV29-1 and J usage is TRBJ2-2; TRBD2 is a possible D gene (6 bases). The ends were cut back, 7 bases at V and 1 base at J, with 10 bases in the middle. The CDR3 has 13 residues. Germline-derived CDR1 and CDR2 are SQVTM and ANQGSEA. The CDR3 DNA reads as TGCAGCGGCAGGGACTTGAACACCGGGGAGCTGTTTTTT. It is translated as CSGRDLNTGELFF.

This chain links TRBV6-1 with TRBJ2-3, with D possibly TRBD1 on 5 matching bases. The CDR3 extends over 13 amino acids. Germline loops: CDR1 MNHNS, CDR2 SASEGT. Trimming shortened V by 5 bases and J by 2 bases, and 8 bases separated the two germline ends. The CDR3 region has the DNA TGTGCCAGCAGTTCAGGGAACACAGATACGCAGTATTTT. It codes for CASSSGNTDTQYF.

The chain couples TRBV28 to TRBJ1-2, with D possibly being TRBD1 (5 bases). The CDR3 length is 13 residues. The ends were cut back, 5 bases at V and 6 bases at J, with 13 bases in the middle. Germline-derived CDR1 and CDR2 are MDHEN and SYDVKM. CDR3 residues: CASSLPPTDGYTF. In nucleotides, the CDR3 is TGTGCCAGCAGTCTTCCCCCGACAGATGGCTACACCTTC.

V and J are TRBV5-5 and TRBJ2-1; D is ambiguous. V lost 4 bases and J lost 5, with 10 bases in between. Germline CDR1 and CDR2: SGHKS and YYEKEE (reference sequence). The CDR3 loop spans 13 amino acids. The chain's CDR3 is CASSVGSNNEQFF. In nucleotides, the CDR3 is TGTGCCAGCAGCGTGGGCTCTAACAATGAGCAGTTCTTC. The whole variable domain, filled in from reference TRBV5-5 and TRBJ2-1, reads DAGVTQSPTHLIKTRGQQVTLRCSPISGHKSVSWYQQVLGQGPQFIFQYYEKEERGRGNFPDRFSARQFPNYSSELNVNALLLGDSALYLCASSVGSNNEQFFGPGTRLTVL.

The chain joins TRBV6-1 to TRBJ1-2; D might be TRBD1 (5 bases). Trimming removed 6 bases from V and 8 bases from J, with 16 bases in between. The CDR3 has 13 amino acids. Germline CDR1 is MNHNS and CDR2 is SASEGT. CDR3 bases: TGTGCCAGCAGGCCTACAGGTGGTTCGGGCTACACCTTC. Protein product: CASRPTGGSGYTF.

V gene TRBV7-9 combines with J gene TRBJ2-7, with 13 bases lining up with TRBD2. The CDR3 runs 16 residues. CDR1 is SEHNR, CDR2 FQNEAQ, per germline (reference sequence). J lost 2 bases, V lost 6 bases, and 7 bases had no gene match. The CDR3 nucleotides are TGTGCCAGCAGTCCTACTAGCGGGAGGGCCCCCTACGAGCAGTACTTC. Its translation: CASSPTSGRAPYEQYF.

This clone has just a few counts. The V gene is TRBV11-2, the J gene TRBJ2-5, with D perhaps being TRBD1 or TRBD2 (5 bases each). V dropped 6 bases and J dropped 5 bases, with 7 bases sitting between them. This CDR3 has 11 amino acids. The germline V gene has CDR1 SGHAT and CDR2 FQNNGV. The CDR3 coding sequence is TGTGCCAGCAGTGGGGGTGAGACCCAGTACTTC. It specifies CASSGGETQYF.

V is TRBV7-8 and J is TRBJ1-4; no reliable D call. This CDR3 region has 14 residues. V lost 1 base and J lost 5, with 8 bases in between. CDR1 and CDR2 (germline): SGHVS, FQNEAQ. CDR3 bases: TGTGCCAGCAGCTTAGACCCCCAAAATGAAAAACTGTTTTTT. Its translation: CASSLDPQNEKLFF.

This sequence joins TRBV19 and TRBJ1-5; D remains unclear. The CDR3 is 16 residues long. Trimming shortened V by 7 bases and J by 2 bases, and 18 bases separated the two germline ends. Germline lookup yields CDR1 LNHDA and CDR2 SQIVND (reference sequence). The DNA for the CDR3 is TGTGCCAGTACCCTAAGGCAGGCCGAGGGCAATCAGCCCCAGCATTTT. It encodes CASTLRQAEGNQPQHF.

The chain combines TRBV28 with TRBJ1-5; D might be TRBD1 (5 bases). V was cut by 6 bases and J by 4 bases, with 13 bases left in between. This CDR3 has 14 amino acids. Germline values: CDR1 MDHEN, CDR2 SYDVKM. CDR3 residues: CASSPQTENQPQHF. The CDR3 region has the DNA TGTGCCAGCAGCCCCCAGACAGAGAATCAGCCCCAGCATTTT. Variable domain in full (rest from reference TRBV28 and TRBJ1-5): DVKVTQSSRYLVKRTGEKVFLECVQDMDHENMFWYRQDPGLGLRLIYFSYDVKMKEKGDIPEGYSVSREKKERFSLILESASTNQTSMYLCASSPQTENQPQHFGDGTRLSIL.

The chain joins TRBV19 to TRBJ2-1, with 11 bases identical to TRBD2. The V gene's germline CDR1 is LNHDA and CDR2 SQIVND (reference sequence). The CDR3 sequence is 16 residues long. With V trimmed by 5 bases and J by 4 bases, 7 bases remained unmatched. For the CDR3, the DNA is TGTGCCAGTAGTTTCCCGGGACTAGCGGCATACAATGAGCAGTTCTTC. This encodes CASSFPGLAAYNEQFF. Full variable domain (outside the CDR3, taken from reference TRBV19 and TRBJ2-1): DGGITQSPKYLFRKEGQNVTLSCEQNLNHDAMYWYRQDPGQGLRLIYYSQIVNDFQKGDIAEGYSVSREKKESFPLTVTSAQKNPTAFYLCASSFPGLAAYNEQFFGPGTRLTVL.

This clone has only one observation. This chain links TRBV2 with TRBJ2-7; no firm D call. The CDR3 loop spans 13 amino acids. Germline lookup yields CDR1 SNHLY and CDR2 FYNNEI. The V end lost 5 bases, the J end lost 3 bases, and 11 bases lay between the germline ends. The CDR3 is CASSSRPNYEQYF. The CDR3 nucleotides are TGTGCCAGCAGTAGTAGACCTAACTACGAGCAGTACTTC.

This sequence joins TRBV7-2 and TRBJ2-1; TRBD2 aligns across 12 bases. J gave up 9 bases and V 5 bases, and 8 bases lay outside the gene matches. Germline V CDR1 and CDR2: SGHTA, FQGNSA. There are 15 residues in the CDR3. The CDR3 protein is CASSPLLAGGGEQFF. CDR3 coding DNA: TGTGCCAGCAGCCCCCTCCTAGCGGGAGGGGGTGAGCAGTTCTTC. The entire variable domain, with the rest obtained from reference TRBV7-2 and TRBJ2-1, is as follows: GAGVSQSPSNKVTEKGKDVELRCDPISGHTALYWYRQSLGQGLEFLIYFQGNSAPDKSGLPSDRFSAERTGGSVSTLTIQRTQQEDSAVYLCASSPLLAGGGEQFFGPGTRLTVL.

The chain carries TRBV7-8 and TRBJ2-1; 8 bases line up with TRBD2. Looked up from germline, CDR1 is SGHVS and CDR2 is FQNEAQ. The CDR3 has 14 residues. Trimming at V came to 2 bases and at J to 9 bases, leaving 6 bases not matched to a gene. In DNA, the CDR3 is TGTGCCAGCAGCTTATCCGGGAGGGTCGGTGAGCAGTTCTTC. It specifies CASSLSGRVGEQFF.

This clone was seen only a few times. The V gene is TRBV5-4, the J gene TRBJ2-1; 8 bases line up with TRBD2. Germline-derived CDR1 and CDR2 are SGHNT and YYREEE (reference sequence). Unmatched junction bases numbered 12, after V lost 3 bases and J lost 4 bases. This CDR3 spans 17 amino acids. CDR3 DNA: TGTGCCAGCAGCTGGTCAGGCGGGAGGTTGACTTACAATGAGCAGTTCTTC. Residues: CASSWSGGRLTYNEQFF.

The gene calls are TRBV5-1 and TRBJ1-2; TRBD1 agrees at 8 bases. Germline-derived CDR1 and CDR2 are SGHRS and YFSETQ. Trimming at V came to 0 bases and at J to 6 bases, leaving 7 bases not matched to a gene. The CDR3 has 15 residues. The CDR3 spells CASSLARGQEDGYTF. DNA for the CDR3: TGCGCCAGCAGCTTGGCCAGGGGACAGGAGGATGGCTACACCTTC.

This clone was picked up a small number of times. This chain connects TRBV25-1 to TRBJ1-4; D gene ambiguous. The CDR3 sequence is 16 residues long. Trimming removed 5 bases at V and 2 bases at J, with 15 bases between. Germline-derived CDR1 and CDR2 are MGHDK and SYGVNS. This CDR3 is CASSTRHGLTNEKLFF. The CDR3 bases are TGTGCCAGCAGTACTCGCCACGGGCTTACTAATGAAAAACTGTTTTTT.

The V call is TRBV5-1, the J call TRBJ2-1; 11 bases fit TRBD2. This CDR3 spans 13 amino acids. The germline gives CDR1 SGHRS, CDR2 YFSETQ. V gave up 5 bases and J gave up 7 bases; unmatched junction bases: 2. CDR3 loop: CASRTSGSNEQFF. CDR3 DNA sequence: TGCGCCAGCAGAACTAGCGGGAGTAATGAGCAGTTCTTC. The full variable domain, with the rest looked up from reference TRBV5-1 and TRBJ2-1, is KAGVTQTPRYLIKTRGQQVTLSCSPISGHRSVSWYQQTPGQGLQFLFEYFSETQRNKGNFPGRFSGRQFSNSRSEMNVSTLELGDSALYLCASRTSGSNEQFFGPGTRLTVL.

This sequence joins TRBV7-8 and TRBJ2-5, with D perhaps matching TRBD2 (5 bases). The CDR3 loop spans 11 amino acids. Between the trimmed V and J ends, which lost 6 bases and 4 bases, there was a span of 6 bases. CDR1 and CDR2 from the germline V gene are SGHVS and FQNEAQ. The CDR3 nucleotides read TGTGCCAGCAGAGGAGGAGAGACCCAGTACTTC. Amino acids: CASRGGETQYF.

The rearrangement uses TRBV7-2 and TRBJ2-2, with D hard to call. V was cut by 6 bases and J by 5 bases, with 13 bases left in between. This CDR3 is built from 14 residues. CDR1 and CDR2 from the germline V gene are SGHTA and FQGNSA. The DNA for the CDR3 is TGTGCCAGCAGACGAACCAGGAGTACCGGGGAGCTGTTTTTT. Its translation: CASRRTRSTGELFF.